This is a list of T cell receptor beta chains from one sample in a study of cytomegalovirus exposure and HLA in healthy donors. Sequenced by immunoSEQ multiplex PCR; TCRdb stores in-frame clones only, minus some. The data show roughly 150,000 clones, less than 85% seen once. Source material: PBMCs. All receptors come from a boy between 2 and 10 years old in good health and CMV-seronegative. The CDR3 runs from the conserved cysteine through the conserved F or W. Fields, in order: clone size, J gene, D gene, V gene, CDR3 DNA, CDR3 protein. D genes are given only for firm matches. Some rows have no size entry. The others give once, few or many, or a class for an expanded clone.

abundance: .; j_gene: TRBJ2-1; d_gene: .; v_gene: TRBV7-3; CDR3nt: TGTTCCAGCAGCTTATCTTCGCGGGACAATGAGCAGTTCTTC; CDR3aa: CSSSLSSRDNEQFF
abundance: .; j_gene: TRBJ1-5; d_gene: TRBD1; v_gene: TRBV28; CDR3nt: TGTGCCAGCACCGCGACAGGGGTCGTCAATCAGCCCCAGCATTTT; CDR3aa: CASTATGVVNQPQHF
abundance: .; j_gene: TRBJ2-5; d_gene: .; v_gene: TRBV19; CDR3nt: TGTGCCAGTAGTATCTGGGGGCTCCAAGAGACCCAGTACTTC; CDR3aa: CASSIWGLQETQYF
abundance: .; j_gene: TRBJ1-1; d_gene: TRBD1; v_gene: TRBV19; CDR3nt: TGTGCCAGTAACTCGGACAGGGGGAACACTGAAGCTTTCTTT; CDR3aa: CASNSDRGNTEAFF
abundance: .; j_gene: TRBJ1-1; d_gene: .; v_gene: TRBV19; CDR3nt: TGTGCCACTACCCTTCGGTTACAGGGCGAAGCTTTCTTT; CDR3aa: CATTLRLQGEAFF
abundance: .; j_gene: TRBJ1-5; d_gene: TRBD1; v_gene: TRBV18; CDR3nt: TGTGCCAGCTCACCACGGGCACAGGGGCTGGTTGGTCAGCCCCAGCATTTT; CDR3aa: CASSPRAQGLVGQPQHF
abundance: .; j_gene: TRBJ2-1; d_gene: TRBD2; v_gene: TRBV28; CDR3nt: TGTGCCAGCAGTTTCAGGCTAGCGGGCAATGAGCAGTTCTTC; CDR3aa: CASSFRLAGNEQFF
abundance: .; j_gene: TRBJ1-2; d_gene: .; v_gene: TRBV4-1; CDR3nt: TGCGCCAGCAGCCAAGATTTTACGAGTGGCTACACCTTC; CDR3aa: CASSQDFTSGYTF
abundance: once; j_gene: TRBJ2-7; d_gene: .; v_gene: TRBV27; CDR3nt: TGTGCCAGCAGTCCAGCAGGTATCTACGAGCAGTACTTC; CDR3aa: CASSPAGIYEQYF
abundance: .; j_gene: TRBJ2-3; d_gene: TRBD1; v_gene: TRBV6-6; CDR3nt: TGTGCCAGCAGTTACGGGGACAGGGCCACAGATACGCAGTATTTT; CDR3aa: CASSYGDRATDTQYF
abundance: .; j_gene: TRBJ2-3; d_gene: .; v_gene: TRBV9; CDR3nt: TGTGCCAGCGGAAAACAGGAGTTTACAGATACGCAGTATTTT; CDR3aa: CASGKQEFTDTQYF
abundance: .; j_gene: TRBJ1-1; d_gene: TRBD1; v_gene: TRBV11-2; CDR3nt: TGTGCCAGCAGCATGGGACAGACGAACACTGAAGCTTTCTTT; CDR3aa: CASSMGQTNTEAFF
abundance: few; j_gene: TRBJ2-2; d_gene: TRBD2; v_gene: TRBV18; CDR3nt: TGTGCCAGCTCACCACGCGCGGGGGTGTACACCGGGGAGCTGTTTTTT; CDR3aa: CASSPRAGVYTGELFF
abundance: .; j_gene: TRBJ1-6; d_gene: TRBD1; v_gene: TRBV5-6; CDR3nt: TGTGCCAGCAGCTTGGTCGGACAGGCCACTAATTCACCCCTCCACTTT; CDR3aa: CASSLVGQATNSPLHF
abundance: once; j_gene: TRBJ1-2; d_gene: .; v_gene: TRBV25-1; CDR3nt: TGTGCCAGCAGTGAATACAGGGAGGACTATGGCTACACCTTC; CDR3aa: CASSEYREDYGYTF
abundance: .; j_gene: TRBJ2-1; d_gene: TRBD1; v_gene: TRBV27; CDR3nt: TGTGCCAGCAGCGCCGGGACAGGGGGCTACAATGAGCAGTTCTTC; CDR3aa: CASSAGTGGYNEQFF
abundance: .; j_gene: TRBJ1-2; d_gene: .; v_gene: TRBV7-2; CDR3nt: TGTGCCAGCAGCTTAGTGGGCTCAGGGTTGGAGGGCTACACCTTC; CDR3aa: CASSLVGSGLEGYTF
abundance: .; j_gene: TRBJ2-5; d_gene: TRBD1; v_gene: TRBV15; CDR3nt: TGTGCCACCAGGCCGGGGACAGACTTAAAAGAGACCCAGTACTTC; CDR3aa: CATRPGTDLKETQYF
abundance: .; j_gene: TRBJ2-2; d_gene: TRBD1; v_gene: TRBV19; CDR3nt: TGTGCCAGTAGTATAGGGCAGGGGGTCCTGTTTTTT; CDR3aa: CASSIGQGVLFF
abundance: .; j_gene: TRBJ1-1; d_gene: .; v_gene: TRBV28; CDR3nt: TGTGCCAGCAGCCTAAGACAGCACACTGAAGCTTTCTTT; CDR3aa: CASSLRQHTEAFF
abundance: .; j_gene: TRBJ2-1; d_gene: TRBD2; v_gene: TRBV6-1; CDR3nt: TGTGCCAGCAGTGAAAGCGGGGGCTCCTACAATGAGCAGTTCTTC; CDR3aa: CASSESGGSYNEQFF
abundance: .; j_gene: TRBJ2-2; d_gene: .; v_gene: TRBV11-3; CDR3nt: TGTGCCAGCAGCTCCTTTGACGCCCCGACACCCGGGGAGCTGTTTTTT; CDR3aa: CASSSFDAPTPGELFF
abundance: .; j_gene: TRBJ1-2; d_gene: TRBD1; v_gene: TRBV7-8; CDR3nt: TGTGCCAGCAGCTTAGCAGCCAGGGGGGATGGCTACACCTTC; CDR3aa: CASSLAARGDGYTF
abundance: .; j_gene: TRBJ2-1; d_gene: TRBD2; v_gene: TRBV9; CDR3nt: TGTGCCAGCAGCCTACCGACTAGCGGGGCGGACAATGAGCAGTTCTTC; CDR3aa: CASSLPTSGADNEQFF
abundance: .; j_gene: TRBJ1-1; d_gene: .; v_gene: TRBV7-3; CDR3nt: TGTGCCAGCAGCTTCATTCTTATGGCAGGCCGGGGGAACACTGAAGCTTTCTTT; CDR3aa: CASSFILMAGRGNTEAFF
abundance: .; j_gene: TRBJ2-5; d_gene: .; v_gene: TRBV6-5; CDR3nt: TGTGCCAGCAGCTCCCGCGGCGGGACCCAGTACTTC; CDR3aa: CASSSRGGTQYF
abundance: .; j_gene: TRBJ1-1; d_gene: .; v_gene: TRBV6-1; CDR3nt: TGTGCCAGCACCCGAGACAGGCTAGGTGGGACTGAAGCTTTCTTT; CDR3aa: CASTRDRLGGTEAFF
abundance: .; j_gene: TRBJ2-1; d_gene: TRBD1; v_gene: TRBV28; CDR3nt: TGTGCCAGCAGCCGACAGGGACCCATCTCCTACAATGAGCAGTTCTTC; CDR3aa: CASSRQGPISYNEQFF
abundance: .; j_gene: TRBJ1-4; d_gene: .; v_gene: TRBV7-6; CDR3nt: TGTGCCAGCAGCTTAGCTTCCGGGGGGATGGGCGCAACTAATGAAAAACTGTTTTTT; CDR3aa: CASSLASGGMGATNEKLFF
abundance: .; j_gene: TRBJ1-2; d_gene: TRBD1; v_gene: TRBV5-1; CDR3nt: TGCGCCAGCAGCTTGGGGCAGGGGGCAGATAACTATGGCTACACCTTC; CDR3aa: CASSLGQGADNYGYTF
abundance: .; j_gene: TRBJ2-1; d_gene: .; v_gene: TRBV5-6; CDR3nt: TGTGCCAGCAGCGGCGACAGAGGCTTGGAGCAGTTCTTC; CDR3aa: CASSGDRGLEQFF
abundance: .; j_gene: TRBJ2-7; d_gene: TRBD1; v_gene: TRBV28; CDR3nt: TGTGCCAGCAGGTCGACAGGGGTCTACGAGCAGTACTTC; CDR3aa: CASRSTGVYEQYF
abundance: .; j_gene: TRBJ1-2; d_gene: TRBD1; v_gene: TRBV29-1; CDR3nt: TGCAGCGTTGAAGGGACAGGGGGGGACTATGGCTACACCTTC; CDR3aa: CSVEGTGGDYGYTF